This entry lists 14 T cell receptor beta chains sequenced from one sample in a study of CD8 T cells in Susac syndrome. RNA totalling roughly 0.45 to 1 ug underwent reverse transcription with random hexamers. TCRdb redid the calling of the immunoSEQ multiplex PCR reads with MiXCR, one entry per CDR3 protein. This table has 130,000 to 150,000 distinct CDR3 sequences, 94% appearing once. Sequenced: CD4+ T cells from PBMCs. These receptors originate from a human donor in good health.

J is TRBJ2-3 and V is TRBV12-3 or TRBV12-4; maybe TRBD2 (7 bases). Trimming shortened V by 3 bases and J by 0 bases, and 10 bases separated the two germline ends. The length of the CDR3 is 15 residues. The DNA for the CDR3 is TGTGCCAGCAGTTTCGAGGGGGGGAGCACAGATACGCAGTATTTT. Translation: CASSFEGGSTDTQYF.

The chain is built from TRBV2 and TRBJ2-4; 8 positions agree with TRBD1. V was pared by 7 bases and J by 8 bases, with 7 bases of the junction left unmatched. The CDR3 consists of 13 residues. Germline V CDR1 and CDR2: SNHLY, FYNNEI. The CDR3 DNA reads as TGTGCCAGCAATGGACAGGGTCGGGACATTCAGTACTTC. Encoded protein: CASNGQGRDIQYF.

The CDR3 spells CASSLVTGAAGYTF. CDR3 in DNA: TGTGCCAGCAGCTTAGTTACGGGGGCTGCTGGCTACACCTTC. The chain uses TRBV7-9 and TRBJ1-2; possible D gene TRBD1, 6 bases. Per germline, CDR1 SEHNR and CDR2 FQNEAQ (reference sequence). Trimming stripped 1 base from V and 7 bases from J, with 13 bases between. This CDR3 has 14 amino acids. The whole variable domain, filled in from reference TRBV7-9 and TRBJ1-2, reads DTGVSQNPRHKITKRGQNVTFRCDPISEHNRLYWYRQTLGQGPEFLTYFQNEAQLEKSRLLSDRFSAERPKGSFSTLEIQRTEQGDSAMYLCASSLVTGAAGYTFGSGTRLTVV.

The CDR3 DNA is TGTGCCAGCAGCTTGGCGGGACTAGCGGGAGGGAAACAAGAGACCCAGTACTTC. Protein product: CASSLAGLAGGKQETQYF. The rearrangement uses TRBV5-4 and TRBJ2-5; 16 bases map to TRBD2. The CDR3 consists of 18 residues. V shed 0 bases and J 2 bases; nucleotides not matched to a gene: 4. CDR1 is SGHNT, CDR2 YYREEE, per germline (reference sequence). The variable domain in full, completed from reference TRBV5-4 and TRBJ2-5, reads ETGVTQSPTHLIKTRGQQVTLRCSSQSGHNTVSWYQQALGQGPQFIFQYYREEENGRGNFPPRFSGLQFPNYSSELNVNALELDDSALYLCASSLAGLAGGKQETQYFGPGTRLLVL.

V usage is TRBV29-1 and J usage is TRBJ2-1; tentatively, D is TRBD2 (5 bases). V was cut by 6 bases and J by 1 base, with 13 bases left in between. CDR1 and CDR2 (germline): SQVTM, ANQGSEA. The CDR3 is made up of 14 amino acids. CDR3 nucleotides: TGCAGCGTCGCGCGGGCAATTTCCTACAATGAGCAGTTCTTC. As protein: CSVARAISYNEQFF.

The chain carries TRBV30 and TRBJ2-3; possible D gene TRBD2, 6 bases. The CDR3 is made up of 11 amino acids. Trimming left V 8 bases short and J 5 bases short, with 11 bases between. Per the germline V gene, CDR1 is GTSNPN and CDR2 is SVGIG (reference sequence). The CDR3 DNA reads TGTGCCGGGTCCGGGGGAGATACGCAGTATTTT. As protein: CAGSGGDTQYF.

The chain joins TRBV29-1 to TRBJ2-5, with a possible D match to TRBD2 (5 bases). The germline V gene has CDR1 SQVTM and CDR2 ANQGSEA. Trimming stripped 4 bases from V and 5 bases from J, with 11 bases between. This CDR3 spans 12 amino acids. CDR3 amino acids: CSVVEGRETQYF. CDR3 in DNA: TGCAGCGTTGTTGAGGGCAGGGAGACCCAGTACTTC.

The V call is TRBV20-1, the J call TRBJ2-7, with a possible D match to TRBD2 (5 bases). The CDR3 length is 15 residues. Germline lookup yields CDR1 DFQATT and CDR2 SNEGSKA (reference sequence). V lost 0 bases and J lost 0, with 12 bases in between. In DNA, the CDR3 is TGCAGTGCTAGAGATACCACTAGGAACTCCTACGAGCAGTACTTC. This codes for CSARDTTRNSYEQYF.

Here the CDR3 reads CASSSGLAGVDTQYF. CDR3 bases: TGCGCCAGCAGCTCGGGACTAGCGGGAGTAGATACGCAGTATTTT. V is TRBV5-1 and J is TRBJ2-3, with TRBD2 identical over 14 bases. Germline CDR1 is SGHRS and CDR2 is YFSETQ. CDR3 size: 15 residues. Losses at the gene ends were 3 bases for V and 5 bases for J; bases not matched to a gene: 2.

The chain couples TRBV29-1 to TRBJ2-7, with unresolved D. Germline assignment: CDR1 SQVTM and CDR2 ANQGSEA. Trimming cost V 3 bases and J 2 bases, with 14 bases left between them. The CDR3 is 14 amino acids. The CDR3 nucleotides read TGCAGCGTTGATTTGGCCGATGGGCCCTACGAGCAGTACTTC. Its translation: CSVDLADGPYEQYF.

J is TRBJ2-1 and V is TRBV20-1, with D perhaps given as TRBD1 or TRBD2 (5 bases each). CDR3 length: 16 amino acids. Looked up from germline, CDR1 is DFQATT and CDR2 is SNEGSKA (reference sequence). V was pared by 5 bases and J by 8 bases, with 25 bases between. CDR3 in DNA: TGCAGTGCTGGGGCTAGGGTCGGACTCCCGTCGGATGAGCAGTTCTTC. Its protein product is CSAGARVGLPSDEQFF.

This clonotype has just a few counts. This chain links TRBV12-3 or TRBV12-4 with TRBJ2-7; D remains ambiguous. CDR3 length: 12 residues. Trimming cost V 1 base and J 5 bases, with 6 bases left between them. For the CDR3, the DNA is TGTGCCAGCAGTTTAGGGGGTAACGAGCAGTACTTC. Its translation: CASSLGGNEQYF.

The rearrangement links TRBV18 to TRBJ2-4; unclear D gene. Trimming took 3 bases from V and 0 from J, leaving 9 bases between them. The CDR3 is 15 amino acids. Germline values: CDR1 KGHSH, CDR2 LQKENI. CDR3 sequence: CASSPPSVAKNIQYF. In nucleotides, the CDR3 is TGTGCCAGCTCACCCCCTTCAGTAGCCAAAAACATTCAGTACTTC.

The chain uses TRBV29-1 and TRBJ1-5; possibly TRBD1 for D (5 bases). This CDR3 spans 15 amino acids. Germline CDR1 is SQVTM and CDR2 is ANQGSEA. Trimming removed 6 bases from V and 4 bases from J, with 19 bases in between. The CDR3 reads CSVGEGGERNQPQHF. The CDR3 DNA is TGCAGCGTGGGCGAAGGAGGGGAAAGAAATCAGCCCCAGCATTTT.